This T cell receptor (beta chain) originates from a study of T cells in localized non-small cell lung cancer. General study results and limits: Adjacent lung was found to contain a median about 50 of the top 100 tumor clones. Sequencing involved a lone tumor region, leaving heterogeneity possible. In uninvolved adjacent lung, T cell clonality reached its highest value, exceeding tumor.

Germline V gene data show CDR1 as MGHRA and CDR2 as YSYEKL. This CDR3 comprises 14 residues. Trimming removed 0 bases from V and 5 bases from J, with 8 bases in between. Data came from immunoSEQ multiplex PCR; TCRdb stores just in-frame clones and leaves some out. Of approximately 1,900 clones in the sample, approximately 22% were seen once. About this clone itself: What it binds is unknown.

The V and J genes are TRBV4-1 and TRBJ1-5; D is uncertain. This clonotype was sampled from a woman aged 35 to 70 with stage I lung adenocarcinoma. The sequenced sample was lung tumor tissue, obtained before any cancer treatment. The DNA for the CDR3 is TGCGCCAGCAGCCAAGAGGCAGGCTATCAGCCCCAGCATTTT. Protein sequence: CASSQEAGYQPQHF.